Listed here are 18 T cell receptor beta chains from one sample, sequenced in a study of T cell responses to AZD1222 COVID-19 vaccine. Data came from immunoSEQ multiplex PCR; TCRdb stores just in-frame clones and leaves some out. Among about 140,000 clones, 80% to 95% were seen once, and the ten largest hold around 3.5%. The sequencing here drew on peripheral blood, taken 28 days after the second AZD1222 dose. The receptors were sampled from an adult who received the AZD1222 COVID-19 vaccine.

The rearrangement links TRBV9 to TRBJ1-1; 8 bases are shared with TRBD1. Per germline, CDR1 SGDLS and CDR2 YYNGEE. Losses at the gene ends were 3 bases for V and 3 bases for J; bases not matched to a gene: 4. The CDR3 runs 14 residues. CDR3 nucleotides: TGTGCCAGCAGCGAGACAGGGGCACACACTGAAGCTTTCTTT. It is translated as CASSETGAHTEAFF.

The V call is TRBV2, the J call TRBJ1-6; D is unclear. Germline assignment: CDR1 SNHLY and CDR2 FYNNEI. V was pared by 5 bases and J by 7 bases, with 6 bases between. The CDR3 has 12 residues. The CDR3 spells CASSWGNSPLHF. In DNA, the CDR3 is TGTGCCAGCAGTTGGGGAAATTCACCCCTCCACTTT.

V usage is TRBV28 and J usage is TRBJ1-4; D call uncertain. This CDR3 comprises 15 residues. CDR1 is MDHEN, CDR2 SYDVKM, per germline. V was trimmed by 5 bases and J by 3 bases, leaving 13 bases between them. This CDR3 is CASSPPQGSNEKLFF. The CDR3 DNA reads as TGTGCCAGCAGTCCCCCCCAAGGGTCTAATGAAAAACTGTTTTTT.

This chain uses TRBV30 with TRBJ1-5, with D uncertain. Germline lookup yields CDR1 GTSNPN and CDR2 SVGIG (reference sequence). The V gene lost 2 bases and the J gene lost 3 bases, with 20 bases spanning the gap. The CDR3 consists of 17 residues. CDR3 protein: CAWSTSRTTRYNQPQHF. CDR3 bases: TGTGCCTGGAGTACCTCCCGGACGACCCGATACAATCAGCCCCAGCATTTT.

This chain links TRBV4-1 with TRBJ2-2; TRBD1 is a possible D gene (6 bases). Germline assignment: CDR1 MGHRA and CDR2 YSYEKL. Trimming shortened V by 4 bases and J by 8 bases, and 14 bases separated the two germline ends. There are 14 residues in the CDR3. The CDR3 reads CASSPFGGVGELFF. The DNA for the CDR3 is TGCGCCAGCAGCCCCTTTGGGGGCGTGGGGGAGCTGTTTTTT.

The CDR3 bases are TGCGCCAGCAGCCAATTAGACATCGTCTCCTACAATGAGCAGTTCTTC. This encodes CASSQLDIVSYNEQFF. The chain has TRBV4-1 and TRBJ2-1; unclear D gene. Germline lookup yields CDR1 MGHRA and CDR2 YSYEKL. CDR3 size: 16 residues. Trimming cost V 2 bases and J 0 bases, with 11 bases left between them.

The rearrangement uses TRBV28 and TRBJ2-1; TRBD2 is a possible D gene (6 bases). CDR1 and CDR2 from the germline V gene are MDHEN and SYDVKM. Trimming stripped 5 bases from V and 3 bases from J, with 17 bases between. There are 16 residues in the CDR3. CDR3 nucleotides: TGTGCCAGCAGTCCCTCACCCCATAGCGGCTACAATGAGCAGTTCTTC. Protein product: CASSPSPHSGYNEQFF.

The genes are TRBV9 and TRBJ2-1, with D perhaps assigned TRBD1 or TRBD2 (6 bases each). The CDR3 runs to 16 residues. The ends were cut back, 4 bases at V and 7 bases at J, with 21 bases in the middle. The germline V gene encodes CDR1 SGDLS and CDR2 YYNGEE. CDR3 nucleotide sequence: TGTGCCAGCAGCTTCCCCGGGAGAGGGGGACGGAATGAGCAGTTCTTC. This gives the protein CASSFPGRGGRNEQFF.

The chain is built from TRBV7-2 and TRBJ2-7; 8 nucleotides match TRBD1. CDR3 size: 13 residues. Germline CDR1 is SGHTA and CDR2 is FQGNSA. The junction had 1 base not matched to a gene; V was cut back by 5 bases and J by 1 base. DNA for the CDR3: TGTGCCAGCAGCAGACAGGGGTCCTACGAGCAGTACTTC. This sequence encodes CASSRQGSYEQYF.

The chain employs TRBV27 and TRBJ2-7; D is unclear. Trimming shortened V by 0 bases and J by 2 bases, and 11 bases separated the two germline ends. CDR3 length: 15 amino acids. Looked up from germline, CDR1 is MNHEY and CDR2 is SMNVEV (reference sequence). For the CDR3, the DNA is TGTGCCAGCAGTTTATCAAAGGGCCCCACCTACGAGCAGTACTTC. It translates to CASSLSKGPTYEQYF.

The gene calls are TRBV6-5 and TRBJ2-5; possibly TRBD2 for D (6 bases). The V gene lost 10 bases and the J gene lost 2 bases, with 17 bases spanning the gap. This CDR3 has 14 amino acids. Germline loops: CDR1 MNHEY, CDR2 SVGAGI. The CDR3 is CATSRWGEQETQYF. The CDR3, as DNA: TGTGCCACTTCACGATGGGGGGAGCAAGAGACCCAGTACTTC.

This chain uses TRBV6-2 or TRBV6-3 with TRBJ1-5, with 8 bases fitting TRBD1. Per germline, CDR1 MNHEY and CDR2 SVGEGT. This CDR3 comprises 17 residues. Germline trimming cut 6 bases from V and 0 bases from J; bases unmatched to any gene: 10. The CDR3: CASSLDRGDYSNQPQHF. CDR3 coding DNA: TGTGCCAGCAGCCTCGACAGGGGCGACTATAGCAATCAGCCCCAGCATTTT.

The chain is built from TRBV7-2 and TRBJ1-5; TRBD1 might be the D (5 bases). The V end lost 1 base, the J end lost 6 bases, and 13 bases lay between the germline ends. This CDR3 has 15 residues. CDR1 and CDR2 from the germline V gene are SGHTA and FQGNSA. The DNA for the CDR3 is TGTGCCAGCAGCTTAGGTATACAGGCGGGTCAGCCCCAGCATTTT. It encodes CASSLGIQAGQPQHF.

About this clone: This sample includes further DNA sequences coding for the same CDR3. V and J are TRBV3-1 (or the pseudogene TRBV3-2) and TRBJ1-5; D remains unclear. The length of the CDR3 is 15 residues. The V end was cut by 0 bases, the J end by 5 bases, with 11 bases between. Germline V gives CDR1 LGHDT, CDR2 YNNKEL (reference sequence). CDR3 residues: CASSQDTGRHQPQHF. CDR3 DNA: TGTGCCAGCAGCCAAGATACCGGCAGGCATCAGCCCCAGCATTTT.

The J gene is TRBJ1-5, the V gene TRBV30; D gene unclear. V was trimmed by 2 bases and J by 0 bases, leaving 5 bases between them. CDR1 GTSNPN and CDR2 SVGIG come from the germline V gene (reference sequence). The CDR3 consists of 13 residues. The CDR3 protein is CAWSSNSNQPQHF. The DNA of the CDR3 is TGTGCCTGGAGTTCGAATAGCAATCAGCCCCAGCATTTT.

The genes are TRBV28 and TRBJ1-1, with D uncertain. Trimming cost V 5 bases and J 4 bases, with 17 bases left between them. Germline V gene sequence: CDR1 MDHEN, CDR2 SYDVKM. This CDR3 has 15 residues. CDR3 sequence: CASSGRRKVGTEAFF. In DNA form, the CDR3 reads TGTGCCAGCAGTGGTAGGCGGAAGGTAGGCACTGAAGCTTTCTTT.

This chain uses TRBV19 with TRBJ1-1, with D unresolved. The V gene lost 3 bases and the J gene lost 2 bases, with 7 bases spanning the gap. Germline V gene lookup returns CDR1 LNHDA and CDR2 SQIVND (reference sequence). This CDR3 is 13 amino acids long. Here the CDR3 DNA reads TGTGCCAGTAGTATGGGCAGAAACACTGAAGCTTTCTTT. This gives the protein CASSMGRNTEAFF. The whole variable domain, remainder taken from reference TRBV19 and TRBJ1-1, is DGGITQSPKYLFRKEGQNVTLSCEQNLNHDAMYWYRQDPGQGLRLIYYSQIVNDFQKGDIAEGYSVSREKKESFPLTVTSAQKNPTAFYLCASSMGRNTEAFFGQGTRLTVV.

This chain connects TRBV3-1 (or the pseudogene TRBV3-2) to TRBJ1-2, with D possibly being TRBD1 (5 bases). This CDR3 has 14 residues. From germline, CDR1 is LGHDT and CDR2 YNNKEL (reference sequence). The V end was cut by 5 bases, the J end by 4 bases, with 14 bases between. The CDR3 DNA reads as TGTGCCAGCAGCGCTTCGGGGGATGGCTATGGCTACACCTTC. Amino acids: CASSASGDGYGYTF.